This T cell receptor (beta chain) was retrieved from a study of T cell responses to AZD1222 COVID-19 vaccine. Findings of the study overall: All repertoire sampling was performed exclusively after the peak T cell response. Clonal diversity was possibly underestimated, and white British individuals and females predominated among donors. Across spike, vaccine-associated CD4 TCRs were found, dominant at 160-218 and 743-854.

This clone was picked up one time. The antigen remains unidentified. Here immunoSEQ multiplex PCR was the method, and the copy in TCRdb shows in-frame clones only, minus some. The sample shows some 170,000 clones, about 92% of them seen only once. The clonotype was recovered from an adult in good health. Sequenced here: peripheral blood, sampled on day 0 of AZD1222 vaccination.

The CDR3: CASSLAGQGETQYF. The DNA of the CDR3 is TGCGCCAGCAGCTTGGCAGGGCAGGGAGAGACCCAGTACTTC. This chain connects TRBV5-1 to TRBJ2-5; weak D call: TRBD1 (5 bases). Germline lookup yields CDR1 SGHRS and CDR2 YFSETQ. The V end was cut by 0 bases, the J end by 4 bases, with 10 bases between. The CDR3 extends over 14 amino acids.